This entry concerns a single T cell receptor (beta chain). The antigen is undetermined. At one end, the junction sequence differs from germline, possibly due to a read error. Germline V gene data show CDR1 as KGHDR and CDR2 as SFDVKD. This CDR3 comprises 14 residues. This sample stems from a study of vaccination and CD4 T cells after COVID-19. Background on the study: Diagnosis preceded the drawing of post-COVID samples by a median around 100 days (range 35 to 161).

The treatment was: roughly 11-day PBMC culture with coronavirus spike peptide pools or control peptides (ViraFEST assay). The Oncomine TCR Beta short-read assay was applied to DNA of cultured CD4+ T cells. TCRdb re-analysed the PCR reads in MiXCR, keeping a single row per CDR3 protein. The sample records 9,500 to 15,000 distinct CDR3 sequences, more than 50% being singletons. The origin of this receptor is a human donor who had recovered from COVID-19. Sample: CD4+ T cells from blood, cultured in vitro. V usage is TRBV24-1 and J usage is TRBJ2-7; 9 bases fit TRBD1. CDR3 sequence reads: CATSDGTGSYEQYF. CDR3 bases: TGTGCCACTAGTGACGGGACAGGGTCCTACGAGCAGTACTTC.